A single sample is the source of the 32 T cell receptor beta chains below, sequenced in a study of CD4+ T cells in melanoma (dated by TCRdb to about 2022). Library preparation was by the immunoSEQ multiplex PCR assay. TCRdb re-hosts the immuneACCESS table, in-frame sequences only. Its copies lack some clones; in the studies checked, an unresolved V gene accounts for under half of them, and the cause for the rest is not known. For this sample there are more than 90,000 clones; around 92% appear just once. The ten biggest clones cover roughly 3.3% of the sample. The sample comprised peripheral blood. Receptors were obtained from a human donor with melanoma.

This chain links TRBV11-3 with TRBJ2-2; maybe TRBD1 (5 bases). The CDR3 totals 16 residues. Germline V gene sequence: CDR1 SGHNT, CDR2 YENEEA. V was pared by 2 bases and J by 4 bases, with 14 bases between. CDR3 loop: CASSLSPGIGTGELFF. CDR3 in DNA: TGTGCCAGCAGCTTATCCCCAGGGATTGGCACCGGGGAGCTGTTTTTT.

V gene TRBV5-5 combines with J gene TRBJ2-7; weak D call: TRBD1 (5 bases). From germline, CDR1 is SGHKS and CDR2 YYEKEE (reference sequence). Trimming stripped 3 bases from V and 3 bases from J, with 13 bases between. There are 14 residues in the CDR3. This CDR3 is CASSSPGQVYEQYF. DNA of the CDR3: TGTGCCAGCAGCTCCCCAGGACAAGTCTACGAGCAGTACTTC.

This chain uses TRBV2 with TRBJ1-5; 8 nucleotides align to TRBD1. Trimming took 7 bases from V and 5 from J; bases not matched to a gene: 7. From germline, CDR1 is SNHLY and CDR2 FYNNEI. The CDR3 has 14 residues. The CDR3 loop reads CASTTGEGYQPQHF. The CDR3 DNA reads TGTGCCAGCACGACAGGGGAGGGTTATCAGCCCCAGCATTTT.

The chain carries TRBV2 and TRBJ1-6; D is unclear. CDR3 length equals 13 residues. Per the germline V gene, CDR1 is SNHLY and CDR2 is FYNNEI. V was cut by 2 bases and J by 8 bases, with 7 bases left in between. The CDR3 sequence is CASSEQIDSPLHF. As DNA, the CDR3 is TGTGCCAGCAGTGAACAGATAGATTCACCCCTCCACTTT.

A single count supports this clone. The chain couples TRBV29-1 to TRBJ2-3; 11 bases match TRBD2. Germline lookup yields CDR1 SQVTM and CDR2 ANQGSEA. J lost 3 bases, V lost 7 bases, and 6 bases had no gene match. This CDR3 is 14 amino acids long. CDR3 sequence (DNA): TGCAGCGCCACTAGCGGGGGACAGACAGATACGCAGTATTTT. This codes for CSATSGGQTDTQYF.

The chain has TRBV4-1 and TRBJ2-1; D is perhaps TRBD2 (5 bases). V was pared by 1 base and J by 12 bases, with 19 bases between. The CDR3 is 15 amino acids. In germline, CDR1 is MGHRA, CDR2 YSYEKL. DNA for the CDR3: TGCGCCAGCAGCCAAGTTTCCGGGGAGTCCCTGGGGCAGTTCTTC. Its protein is CASSQVSGESLGQFF.

The rearrangement links TRBV7-2 to TRBJ2-7; 9 bases fit TRBD1. V dropped 5 bases and J dropped 4; count of bases not matched to a gene: 15. Germline V gene data show CDR1 as SGHTA and CDR2 as FQGNSA. CDR3 size: 17 residues. For the CDR3, the DNA is TGTGCCAGCAGCCCACCGGGGACAGGGAAGAGTGGGTACGAGCAGTACTTC. Its translation: CASSPPGTGKSGYEQYF.

CDR3 sequence: CASSLTTGRLFF. The CDR3, as DNA: TGTGCCAGCAGTTTAACGACAGGGAGACTGTTCTTC. The rearrangement links TRBV28 to TRBJ2-1, with 7 positions matching TRBD1. In germline, CDR1 is MDHEN, CDR2 SYDVKM. The CDR3 is 12 amino acids. With V trimmed by 2 bases and J by 15 bases, 7 bases remained unmatched.

V gene TRBV27 combines with J gene TRBJ2-7, with D possibly matching TRBD2 (5 bases). With 3 bases removed from V and 2 bases from J, the gap between germline ends came to 11 bases. The CDR3 extends over 14 amino acids. CDR1 is MNHEY and CDR2 is SMNVEV in the germline V gene (reference sequence). CDR3 loop: CASSLSFGAYEQYF. In nucleotides, the CDR3 is TGTGCCAGCAGTTTGAGTTTCGGGGCCTACGAGCAGTACTTC.

V usage is TRBV29-1 and J usage is TRBJ2-2; D is unresolved. V was cut by 7 bases and J by 7 bases, with 16 bases left in between. The CDR3 spans 13 residues. Germline V lookup: CDR1 SQVTM, CDR2 ANQGSEA. The CDR3 sequence is CSAVLLGVGELFF. The CDR3 coding sequence is TGCAGCGCGGTTCTACTGGGCGTCGGGGAGCTGTTTTTT.

The rearrangement joins TRBV28 to TRBJ1-2; 7 nucleotides match TRBD1. Germline CDR1 and CDR2: MDHEN and SYDVKM. The CDR3 length is 13 residues. The V and J ends lost 7 bases and 7 bases, in that order; junction bases with no gene match: 9. The chain's CDR3 is CASTQDRAGGYTF. The CDR3 DNA follows: TGTGCCAGCACTCAAGACAGGGCCGGTGGCTACACCTTC.

The CDR3 DNA sequence: TGTGCCAGTAGTATGGGCCCGGCGGGGGAGGGCAATGAGCAGTTCTTC. Its protein is CASSMGPAGEGNEQFF. The rearrangement uses TRBV19 and TRBJ2-1; 7 nucleotides line up with TRBD2. After removal of 3 bases from V and 6 bases from J, the junction contained 11 bases not matched to a gene. Looked up from germline, CDR1 is LNHDA and CDR2 is SQIVND (reference sequence). This CDR3 has 16 amino acids.

V usage is TRBV4-1 and J usage is TRBJ2-5, with 12 bases fitting TRBD2. This CDR3 is 16 amino acids long. Losses at the gene ends were 4 bases for V and 1 base for J; bases not matched to a gene: 4. Germline V gene sequence: CDR1 MGHRA, CDR2 YSYEKL. The CDR3 region has the DNA TGCGCCAGCAGCCCTGGACTAGCGGGGCTCCAAGAGACCCAGTACTTC. Translated, it gives CASSPGLAGLQETQYF.

The chain joins TRBV11-3 to TRBJ2-1; D uncertain. Trimming took off 1 base at V and 7 bases at J, with 8 bases between the two ends. In germline, CDR1 is SGHNT, CDR2 YENEEA. The CDR3 loop spans 13 amino acids. The CDR3 bases are TGTGCCAGCAGCTTAGGATCCGGAAATGAGCAGTTCTTC. It encodes CASSLGSGNEQFF.

The J gene is TRBJ2-1, the V gene TRBV9, with TRBD2 matching over 10 bases. This CDR3 is 13 amino acids long. The germline V gene has CDR1 SGDLS and CDR2 YYNGEE. After removal of 0 bases from V and 13 bases from J, the junction contained 4 bases not matched to a gene. The CDR3 loop reads CASSVETSGTQFF. CDR3 in DNA: TGTGCCAGCAGCGTAGAAACTAGCGGGACTCAGTTCTTC.

This chain connects TRBV9 to TRBJ2-3; D is possibly TRBD1 (6 bases). Germline V gene sequence: CDR1 SGDLS, CDR2 YYNGEE. This CDR3 region has 14 residues. V was trimmed by 3 bases and J by 6 bases, leaving 14 bases between them. As DNA, the CDR3 is TGTGCCAGCAGCGCACAGGGTAATAAGGATACGCAGTATTTT. Amino acid sequence: CASSAQGNKDTQYF.

A single count supports this clone. The chain recombines TRBV27 with TRBJ2-7, with 9 positions matching TRBD1. Germline V CDR1 and CDR2: MNHEY, SMNVEV (reference sequence). V was clipped by 0 bases and J by 4 bases; unmatched bases: 7. This CDR3 is built from 16 residues. The CDR3 loop is CASSLSPGTGMYEQYF. The DNA for the CDR3 is TGTGCCAGCAGTTTATCCCCGGGGACAGGGATGTACGAGCAGTACTTC.

The chain carries TRBV5-4 and TRBJ2-3, with unresolved D. Germline lookup yields CDR1 SGHNT and CDR2 YYREEE (reference sequence). Trimming cost V 2 bases and J 4 bases, with 8 bases left between them. This CDR3 region has 13 residues. In DNA form, the CDR3 reads TGTGCCAGCAGCTTTTCAGTTTCAGATACGCAGTATTTT. Encoded protein: CASSFSVSDTQYF.

The sample holds one count of this clone. This chain connects TRBV5-4 to TRBJ2-3, with D possibly TRBD2 on 7 matching bases. The CDR3 contains 14 residues. Trimming took off 1 base at V and 5 bases at J, with 11 bases between the two ends. Germline V gives CDR1 SGHNT, CDR2 YYREEE (reference sequence). The CDR3 is CASSLWGGRDTQYF. The CDR3 DNA reads TGTGCCAGCAGCTTGTGGGGGGGCAGAGATACGCAGTATTTT.

The rearrangement joins TRBV7-3 to TRBJ2-7; TRBD2 agrees at 8 bases. With V trimmed by 5 bases and J by 7 bases, 13 bases remained unmatched. The CDR3 consists of 15 residues. Germline-derived CDR1 and CDR2 are SGHTA and FQGTGA. The CDR3, as DNA: TGTGCCAGCAGCCCCAAACTAGCGGTATCGAGGGAGCAGTACTTC. Protein product: CASSPKLAVSREQYF.

The V gene is TRBV7-2, the J gene TRBJ2-1, with D tentatively TRBD2 (7 bases). The V and J ends lost 8 bases and 5 bases respectively, with 19 bases between them. CDR3 size: 15 residues. The V gene's germline CDR1 is SGHTA and CDR2 FQGNSA. The CDR3 region has the DNA TGTGCCAGCCGGAGGGGGGGTATTGAACACAATGAGCAGTTCTTC. Translating gives CASRRGGIEHNEQFF.

The chain couples TRBV6-5 to TRBJ1-4, with D perhaps matching TRBD1 (5 bases). With 0 bases removed from V and 6 bases from J, the gap between germline ends came to 11 bases. Germline-derived CDR1 and CDR2 are MNHEY and SVGAGI. The CDR3 has 15 amino acids. The chain's CDR3 is CASSYSGREDEKLFF. In nucleotides, the CDR3 is TGTGCCAGCAGTTACTCTGGCAGGGAGGATGAAAAACTGTTTTTT.

The V and J genes are TRBV29-1 and TRBJ2-7; the D gene could be TRBD1 or TRBD2 (5 bases each). The CDR3 is made up of 15 amino acids. V lost 7 bases and J lost 1, with 20 bases in between. Germline V gene lookup returns CDR1 SQVTM and CDR2 ANQGSEA. CDR3 nucleotides: TGCAGCGGACCCTCGAACAGGAGGAGTTCCTACGAGCAGTACTTC. Translated: CSGPSNRRSSYEQYF.

The chain has TRBV5-8 and TRBJ2-7; TRBD1 agrees at 12 bases. Unmatched junction bases numbered 5, after V lost 2 bases and J lost 5 bases. This CDR3 is 15 amino acids long. The germline gives CDR1 SGHTS, CDR2 YDEGEE. CDR3 sequence reads: CASSFRDRGLNEQYF. CDR3 DNA: TGTGCCAGCAGCTTTCGGGACAGGGGGCTCAACGAGCAGTACTTC.

The chain has TRBV19 and TRBJ2-7; TRBD1 agrees at 11 bases. The germline V gene encodes CDR1 LNHDA and CDR2 SQIVND (reference sequence). This CDR3 contains 14 residues. V lost 8 bases, J lost 2 bases, and 5 bases stayed unmatched. CDR3 bases: TGTGCCAGTGCCCCGGGACAGGGGGCCTACGAGCAGTACTTC. This gives the protein CASAPGQGAYEQYF. Combining the CDR3 with reference TRBV19 and TRBJ2-7 gives the whole variable domain DGGITQSPKYLFRKEGQNVTLSCEQNLNHDAMYWYRQDPGQGLRLIYYSQIVNDFQKGDIAEGYSVSREKKESFPLTVTSAQKNPTAFYLCASAPGQGAYEQYFGPGTRLTVT.

This CDR3 is CASSSPWGEQYF. CDR3 DNA sequence: TGTGCCAGCAGTTCCCCCTGGGGCGAGCAGTACTTC. The chain employs TRBV27 and TRBJ2-7; D remains unclear. Trimming took off 4 bases at V and 6 bases at J, with 10 bases between the two ends. This CDR3 region has 12 residues. In germline, CDR1 is MNHEY, CDR2 SMNVEV (reference sequence).

V is TRBV4-1 and J is TRBJ1-6; D is undetermined. There are 20 residues in the CDR3. In germline, CDR1 is MGHRA, CDR2 YSYEKL. The germline V and J ends were trimmed by 0 bases and 0 bases, with 18 bases remaining between them. In nucleotides, the CDR3 is TGCGCCAGCAGCCAAGATGATGGGAGCCCTTCCCGCTCCTATAATTCACCCCTCCACTTT. It specifies CASSQDDGSPSRSYNSPLHF.

The rearrangement links TRBV7-9 to TRBJ2-5, with D possibly being TRBD2 (5 bases). Germline CDR1 is SEHNR and CDR2 is FQNEAQ (reference sequence). The CDR3 contains 15 residues. V lost 4 bases and J 5 bases, leaving 17 bases between the germline ends. CDR3 protein: CASSSLLGNVETQYF. In nucleotides, the CDR3 is TGTGCCAGCAGCTCGTTACTAGGGAATGTGGAGACCCAGTACTTC.

V gene TRBV28 combines with J gene TRBJ2-7; the D is unclear. With 7 bases removed from V and 3 bases from J, the gap between germline ends came to 13 bases. Germline V gene data show CDR1 as MDHEN and CDR2 as SYDVKM. This CDR3 spans 13 amino acids. The CDR3 region has the DNA TGTGCCAGCATGCGCTACGAAGTCTACGAGCAGTACTTC. Protein: CASMRYEVYEQYF.

This chain connects TRBV11-2 to TRBJ2-5; 9 bases agree with TRBD2. V lost 1 base to trimming and J lost 2 bases; unmatched junction nucleotides: 5. This CDR3 spans 16 amino acids. Germline V gene data show CDR1 as SGHAT and CDR2 as FQNNGV. For the CDR3, the DNA is TGTGCCAGCAGCTTAGTATCAAGCGGGGGGCAAGAGACCCAGTACTTC. It encodes CASSLVSSGGQETQYF.

The CDR3 DNA reads TGTGCCAGTAGGGGGGGAACCGGGGAGCTGTTTTTT. Protein: CASRGGTGELFF. V usage is TRBV19 and J usage is TRBJ2-2, with a tentative D call TRBD2 (6 bases). Germline CDR1 is LNHDA and CDR2 is SQIVND (reference sequence). The CDR3 has 12 amino acids. V was clipped by 6 bases and J by 5 bases, with 7 bases between them.

V is TRBV4-1 and J is TRBJ2-2; no reliable D call. Per germline, CDR1 MGHRA and CDR2 YSYEKL. The CDR3 consists of 16 residues. V lost 6 bases to trimming and J lost 3 bases, with 17 bases between them. The CDR3 spells CASRPLGQLDTGELFF. The CDR3 nucleotides read TGCGCCAGCAGGCCCCTTGGGCAGTTAGACACCGGGGAGCTGTTTTTT.